This paragraph covers one T cell receptor beta chain sequence. Per the original methods: Scientists estimated how many nucleated cells there were by amplifying reference gene primers. Sequencing was performed with immunoSEQ multiplex PCR; in TCRdb, only in-frame clones are kept and a portion is missing. V, J and clone size reflect that table, while D and trimming were determined from the DNA. The sample has more than 95,000 clones, about 86% seen once; the top ten hold 3.5% to 5%. These data are taken from a study of blood T cell repertoires in COVID-19. In the study overall: Acute-phase and convalescent COVID-19 samples originated in the United States, Italy and Spain. The analysed material was cDNA or gDNA that came from T cells, B-cell-depleted T cells, or PBMCs.

Looked up from germline, CDR1 is KGHSH and CDR2 is LQKENI. The CDR3 contains 14 residues. After removal of 2 bases from V and 7 bases from J, the junction contained 5 bases not matched to a gene. The sample taken for sequencing was peripheral blood. This receptor was obtained from a man aged 55 to 69 with acute or convalescent COVID-19. The gene calls are TRBV18 and TRBJ1-2, with TRBD1 matching over 9 bases. In nucleotides, the CDR3 is TGTGCCAGCTCACCAGGGACAGGGACATCTGGCTACACCTTC. Amino acids: CASSPGTGTSGYTF. Combining the CDR3 with reference TRBV18 and TRBJ1-2 gives the whole variable domain NAGVMQNPRHLVRRRGQEARLRCSPMKGHSHVYWYRQLPEEGLKFMVYLQKENIIDESGMPKERFSAEFPKEGPSILRIQQVVRGDSAAYFCASSPGTGTSGYTFGSGTRLTVV.